This T cell receptor beta chain was retrieved from a study of blood T cell repertoires in COVID-19. Germline trimming cut 4 bases from V and 7 bases from J; bases unmatched to any gene: 8. Per germline, CDR1 SGHRS and CDR2 YFSETQ. The CDR3 length is 15 residues. The protocol was immunoSEQ multiplex PCR, while the TCRdb copy is restricted to in-frame clones and leaves out a portion. Of 120,000 or so clones in the sample, roughly 91% were seen once. This chain joins TRBV5-1 and TRBJ2-2; the match to TRBD1 covers 9 bases. This receptor was identified in a woman aged 45 to 65 with acute or convalescent COVID-19. The sequencing input was peripheral blood. The CDR3 reads CASSLRDRAVGELFF. For the CDR3, the DNA is TGCGCCAGCAGCCTCCGGGACAGGGCGGTCGGGGAGCTGTTTTTT.